A single sample is the source of the 26 T cell receptor beta chains below, sequenced in a study of blood T cell repertoires in COVID-19. Some clones are missing from TCRdb's copy, which holds only in-frame ones; the method was immunoSEQ multiplex PCR. The data show about 55,000 clones, over 80% seen once. Sample: peripheral blood. These receptors originate from a man aged 35-49 years with COVID-19, enrolled during active disease.

The chain couples TRBV7-9 to TRBJ2-1, with 16 bases fitting TRBD2. After removal of 3 bases from V and 8 bases from J, the junction contained 7 bases not matched to a gene. The CDR3 is 17 residues long. CDR1 SEHNR and CDR2 FQNEAQ come from the germline V gene (reference sequence). As DNA, the CDR3 is TGTGCCAGCAGCTTTCGCGGGACTAGCGGGGGGGCGGATGAGCAGTTCTTC. It encodes CASSFRGTSGGADEQFF. The full variable domain, rest sourced from reference TRBV7-9 and TRBJ2-1, is DTGVSQNPRHKITKRGQNVTFRCDPISEHNRLYWYRQTLGQGPEFLTYFQNEAQLEKSRLLSDRFSAERPKGSFSTLEIQRTEQGDSAMYLCASSFRGTSGGADEQFFGPGTRLTVL.

The chain joins TRBV7-8 to TRBJ2-3; 14 bases agree with TRBD2. This CDR3 comprises 19 residues. The ends lost 5 bases at V and 5 bases at J; junction bases unmatched: 15. In germline, CDR1 is SGHVS, CDR2 FQNEAQ. The CDR3 sequence: CASSPGLAGGGGWKDTQYF. The CDR3 DNA sequence: TGTGCCAGCAGCCCTGGACTAGCGGGGGGAGGCGGGTGGAAAGATACGCAGTATTTT.

Only a few counts were recorded for this clone. The CDR3 nucleotides are TGTGCCATCCGAAGCAGGGCTTACAATGAGCAGTTCTTC. Translating it yields CAIRSRAYNEQFF. This chain links TRBV12-3 or TRBV12-4 with TRBJ2-1; tentatively, D is TRBD1 (5 bases). This CDR3 contains 13 residues. Trimming removed 10 bases at V and 4 bases at J, with 14 bases between.

The chain links TRBV6-2 or TRBV6-3 to TRBJ1-5; 7 bases map to TRBD1. CDR3 length equals 15 residues. Germline V gives CDR1 MNHEY, CDR2 SVGEGT. The V and J ends lost 2 bases and 6 bases, in that order; junction bases with no gene match: 7. In nucleotides, the CDR3 is TGTGCCAGCAGTTACCACAGGGGATCGGTTCAGCCCCAGCATTTT. It is translated as CASSYHRGSVQPQHF.

The chain is built from TRBV5-6 and TRBJ2-7, with TRBD2 as a possible D gene (6 bases). Germline V gives CDR1 SGHDT, CDR2 YYEEEE. CDR3 size: 14 residues. Trimming shortened V by 6 bases and J by 4 bases, and 17 bases separated the two germline ends. The CDR3 here is CASNPGLGGYEQYF. The CDR3 DNA reads TGTGCCAGCAACCCAGGGTTGGGGGGATACGAGCAGTACTTC.

The chain links TRBV5-8 to TRBJ2-1; 9 bases align to TRBD2. The V gene's germline CDR1 is SGHTS and CDR2 YDEGEE. Unmatched junction bases numbered 9, after V lost 2 bases and J lost 9 bases. The CDR3 runs 15 residues. In DNA, the CDR3 is TGTGCCAGCAGCTTTCGCGGGAGGGGCCAGGGTGAGCAGTTCTTC. Its protein is CASSFRGRGQGEQFF.

V and J are TRBV9 and TRBJ1-1, with D unresolved. The V gene lost 1 base and the J gene lost 1 base, with 8 bases spanning the gap. Germline lookup yields CDR1 SGDLS and CDR2 YYNGEE. This CDR3 has 14 amino acids. CDR3 sequence: CASSVLPGNTEAFF. The CDR3 DNA is TGTGCCAGCAGCGTACTCCCAGGGAACACTGAAGCTTTCTTT.

The chain links TRBV3-1 (or the pseudogene TRBV3-2) to TRBJ1-4, with TRBD1 identical over 9 bases. The V gene end was trimmed by 0 bases and the J gene end by 8 bases; junction bases not matched to a gene: 10. This CDR3 spans 17 amino acids. CDR1 and CDR2 from the germline V gene are LGHDT and YNNKEL (reference sequence). The CDR3, as DNA: TGTGCCAGCAGCCAAGATATCTCCGGGACAGGGTACGAAAAACTGTTTTTT. Its translation: CASSQDISGTGYEKLFF.

The chain couples TRBV19 to TRBJ1-1; 11 bases line up with TRBD1. From germline, CDR1 is LNHDA and CDR2 SQIVND (reference sequence). The CDR3 sequence is 15 residues long. The V gene end was trimmed by 5 bases and the J gene end by 5 bases; junction bases not matched to a gene: 7. The CDR3 nucleotides are TGTGCCAGTAGTCCAGGGACAGGGGGAAATACTGAAGCTTTCTTT. Translating it yields CASSPGTGGNTEAFF.

The gene calls are TRBV19 and TRBJ1-3; D uncertain. The CDR3 sequence is 15 residues long. Germline V CDR1 and CDR2: LNHDA, SQIVND (reference sequence). V was clipped by 7 bases and J by 1 base, with 14 bases between them. CDR3 bases: TGTGCCAGTATGGCGCGGCCGGTTTCTGGAAACACCATATATTTT. It yields the protein CASMARPVSGNTIYF.

This clone was detected only once. The chain is built from TRBV21-1 and TRBJ2-7; the table's D call of TRBD2 was not tested on the DNA. TRBV21-1 is annotated as a pseudogene. The CDR3 runs 17 residues. In nucleotides, the CDR3 is TGTGCCAGCAGCACCCCGGGACTACTCAAACTCTCCTACGAGCAGTACTTC. It translates to CASSTPGLLKLSYEQYF.

The chain is built from TRBV2 and TRBJ2-5; TRBD1 agrees at 11 bases. The V and J ends lost 3 bases and 4 bases, in that order; junction bases with no gene match: 4. Germline values: CDR1 SNHLY, CDR2 FYNNEI. This CDR3 is 15 amino acids long. In DNA, the CDR3 is TGTGCCAGCAGTGATGGACAGGGGGCTAGAGAGACCCAGTACTTC. Encoded protein: CASSDGQGARETQYF.

V and J are TRBV5-6 and TRBJ2-7, with D possibly TRBD2 on 5 matching bases. This CDR3 has 14 amino acids. The ends were cut back, 4 bases at V and 0 bases at J, with 11 bases in the middle. Germline V gene sequence: CDR1 SGHDT, CDR2 YYEEEE. For the CDR3, the DNA is TGTGCCAGCAGCCGGACTTGGAGCTCCTACGAGCAGTACTTC. Translating it yields CASSRTWSSYEQYF.

V usage is TRBV28 and J usage is TRBJ2-1, with D maybe TRBD2 (5 bases). Germline-derived CDR1 and CDR2 are MDHEN and SYDVKM. Trimming removed 6 bases from V and 0 bases from J, with 18 bases in between. The CDR3 totals 17 residues. The CDR3, as DNA: TGTGCCAGCAGCTCCTACACCTGGACTCTCTCCTACAATGAGCAGTTCTTC. Protein product: CASSSYTWTLSYNEQFF.

The rearrangement links TRBV11-3 to TRBJ1-1; possibly TRBD1 for D (6 bases). The CDR3 spans 14 residues. Trimming stripped 5 bases from V and 3 bases from J, with 13 bases between. CDR1 and CDR2 from the germline V gene are SGHNT and YENEEA. The CDR3 DNA reads TGTGCCAGCAGCCAGACAGGATCTTACACTGAAGCTTTCTTT. The encoded protein is CASSQTGSYTEAFF.

The J gene is TRBJ2-3, the V gene TRBV5-1; TRBD1 matches at 9 bases. Trimming at V came to 3 bases and at J to 1 base, leaving 9 bases not matched to a gene. The CDR3 length is 17 residues. CDR1 is SGHRS, CDR2 YFSETQ, per germline. The DNA for the CDR3 is TGCGCCAGCAGCTCCGGCACAGGGGGCCGGGGCACAGATACGCAGTATTTT. Encoded protein: CASSSGTGGRGTDTQYF.

This sequence joins TRBV6-6 and TRBJ2-7, with 11 bases lining up with TRBD2. Germline CDR1 MNHNY, CDR2 SVGAGI (reference sequence). Trimming took 6 bases from V and 2 from J; bases not matched to a gene: 3. CDR3 length: 14 residues. CDR3 in amino acids: CASSLAGGPYEQYF. CDR3 sequence (DNA): TGTGCCAGCAGCCTAGCGGGGGGACCCTACGAGCAGTACTTC.

CDR3 nucleotide sequence: TGTGCCAGCAGTGCCTCCAGGGGGCCCATCTATGGCTACACCTTC. This codes for CASSASRGPIYGYTF. The chain employs TRBV28 and TRBJ1-2; 8 nucleotides align to TRBD1. V lost 5 bases to trimming and J lost 4 bases; unmatched junction nucleotides: 9. Germline V gene data show CDR1 as MDHEN and CDR2 as SYDVKM. The CDR3 spans 15 residues.

The chain joins TRBV20-1 to TRBJ1-1, with unresolved D. V dropped 5 bases and J dropped 4 bases, with 8 bases sitting between them. The germline V gene has CDR1 DFQATT and CDR2 SNEGSKA (reference sequence). This CDR3 has 11 residues. For the CDR3, the DNA is TGCAGTGCTGATCGGGGCACTGAAGCTTTCTTT. Amino acid sequence: CSADRGTEAFF.

This chain links TRBV5-4 with TRBJ2-1; 8 bases align to TRBD2. Trimming cost V 4 bases and J 0 bases; bases outside gene matches: 12. Germline-derived CDR1 and CDR2 are SGHNT and YYREEE (reference sequence). This CDR3 region has 18 residues. CDR3 sequence: CASSPSTSGPSSYNEQFF. The CDR3 DNA follows: TGTGCCAGCAGCCCAAGTACTAGCGGACCTAGCTCCTACAATGAGCAGTTCTTC. Complete variable domain (other parts from reference TRBV5-4 and TRBJ2-1): ETGVTQSPTHLIKTRGQQVTLRCSSQSGHNTVSWYQQALGQGPQFIFQYYREEENGRGNFPPRFSGLQFPNYSSELNVNALELDDSALYLCASSPSTSGPSSYNEQFFGPGTRLTVL.

The V call is TRBV11-3, the J call TRBJ1-1; D is perhaps TRBD1 (5 bases). This CDR3 contains 12 residues. CDR1 SGHNT and CDR2 YENEEA come from the germline V gene. The V end was cut by 1 base, the J end by 8 bases, with 8 bases between. Here the CDR3 DNA reads TGTGCCAGCAGCTTAGCGGCAGGGGAAGCTTTCTTT. Its translation is CASSLAAGEAFF.

J is TRBJ2-1 and V is TRBV7-6; maybe TRBD2 (5 bases). Per the germline V gene, CDR1 is SGHVS and CDR2 is FNYEAQ. The CDR3 has 14 residues. V lost 2 bases to trimming and J lost 4 bases, with 9 bases between them. The CDR3 here is CASSLTGDYNEQFF. As DNA, the CDR3 is TGTGCCAGCAGCTTAACCGGGGATTACAATGAGCAGTTCTTC.

V gene TRBV28 combines with J gene TRBJ2-7; D perhaps matches TRBD1 (8 bases). CDR3 length equals 12 residues. The germline V gene has CDR1 MDHEN and CDR2 SYDVKM. The germline V and J ends were trimmed by 6 bases and 7 bases, with 13 bases remaining between them. The CDR3 here is CASSTGGEEQYF. The CDR3 DNA reads as TGTGCCAGCAGCACAGGGGGGGAGGAGCAGTACTTC.

The chain is built from TRBV11-2 and TRBJ1-2; 9 bases are shared with TRBD1. Germline values: CDR1 SGHAT, CDR2 FQNNGV. V lost 5 bases and J lost 2; bases outside the gene matches: 3. The CDR3 runs 14 residues. The chain's CDR3 is CASSPGQGNYGYTF. CDR3 nucleotides: TGTGCCAGCAGCCCCGGACAGGGGAACTATGGCTACACCTTC. Variable domain in full (rest from reference TRBV11-2 and TRBJ1-2): EAGVAQSPRYKIIEKRQSVAFWCNPISGHATLYWYQQILGQGPKLLIQFQNNGVVDDSQLPKDRFSAERLKGVDSTLKIQPAKLEDSAVYLCASSPGQGNYGYTFGSGTRLTVV.

The gene calls are TRBV27 and TRBJ2-1; 7 nucleotides line up with TRBD2. The germline gives CDR1 MNHEY, CDR2 SMNVEV (reference sequence). Trimming removed 2 bases from V and 12 bases from J; junction bases left unmatched: 10. The CDR3 extends over 14 amino acids. The CDR3 reads CASSLRAFERGQFF. CDR3 sequence (DNA): TGTGCCAGCAGTTTACGCGCTTTTGAGCGGGGGCAGTTCTTC.

In its sample, this clone was seen a few times. The chain has TRBV14 and TRBJ1-2, with 7 bases matching TRBD1. CDR1 is SGHDN and CDR2 is FVKESK in the germline V gene. Trimming cost V 0 bases and J 6 bases; bases outside gene matches: 10. This CDR3 is 16 amino acids long. The DNA of the CDR3 is TGTGCCAGCAGCCAAGACCCCAGGACAGGAAGAGATGGCTACACCTTC. It translates to CASSQDPRTGRDGYTF.